The rows below give T cell receptor beta chains drawn from one sample of a study of cytomegalovirus exposure and HLA in healthy donors. TCRdb's copy holds only in-frame clones and misses some; the assay was immunoSEQ multiplex PCR. The sample has under 200,000 clones, more than 75% seen once. Sequenced input: PBMCs. Every receptor here comes from a man aged 40-49 years in good health and CMV-seropositive. The CDR3 runs from the conserved cysteine through the conserved F or W. Each record gives: CDR3 protein, CDR3 DNA, D gene, clone size, J gene, V gene. A D gene is named only where the DNA matches it firmly. Size tells how often a clone was seen (once, few, many) or the class of an expanded clone, and some rows leave it out.

CDR3aa: CASSQDLTTLYEQYF
CDR3nt: TGCGCCAGCAGCCAAGATCTAACTACCCTCTACGAGCAGTACTTC
d_gene: -
abundance: -
j_gene: TRBJ2-7
v_gene: TRBV4-3

CDR3aa: CASSTPGSYEQYF
CDR3nt: TGTGCCAGCAGCACACCGGGCTCCTACGAGCAGTACTTC
d_gene: -
abundance: -
j_gene: TRBJ2-7
v_gene: TRBV7-9

CDR3aa: CASRYGGLGNQPQHF
CDR3nt: TGTGCCAGCAGATATGGGGGCTTGGGCAATCAGCCCCAGCATTTT
d_gene: -
abundance: -
j_gene: TRBJ1-5
v_gene: TRBV6-1

CDR3aa: CASSEIKARTEAFF
CDR3nt: TGTGCCAGCAGTGAAATCAAAGCCAGGACTGAAGCTTTCTTT
d_gene: -
abundance: few
j_gene: TRBJ1-1
v_gene: TRBV6-1

CDR3aa: CASSYPGQGAREQYF
CDR3nt: TGTGCCAGCAGTTACCCGGGACAGGGGGCCCGCGAGCAGTACTTC
d_gene: TRBD1
abundance: -
j_gene: TRBJ2-7
v_gene: TRBV28

CDR3aa: CASSESRGHSGNTIYF
CDR3nt: TGCGCCAGCAGTGAGTCGCGGGGCCACTCTGGAAACACCATATATTTT
d_gene: -
abundance: -
j_gene: TRBJ1-3
v_gene: TRBV10-2

CDR3aa: CASSLRQGALNEQFF
CDR3nt: TGTGCCAGCAGTTTAAGGCAGGGGGCACTCAATGAGCAGTTCTTC
d_gene: TRBD1
abundance: -
j_gene: TRBJ2-1
v_gene: TRBV27

CDR3aa: CASTGTGWGEQFF
CDR3nt: TGTGCCAGCACCGGGACAGGGTGGGGTGAGCAGTTCTTC
d_gene: TRBD1
abundance: -
j_gene: TRBJ2-1
v_gene: TRBV2

CDR3aa: CATATSGGQETQYF
CDR3nt: TGTGCCACTGCGACTAGCGGGGGACAAGAGACCCAGTACTTC
d_gene: TRBD2
abundance: -
j_gene: TRBJ2-5
v_gene: TRBV10-3

CDR3aa: CASSQRGQGHSPLHF
CDR3nt: TGTGCCAGCAGTCAACGGGGACAGGGCCATTCACCCCTCCACTTT
d_gene: TRBD1
abundance: -
j_gene: TRBJ1-6
v_gene: TRBV7-3

CDR3aa: CASSSDMVRSNEQFF
CDR3nt: TGTGCCAGCAGCTCCGACATGGTTCGGTCCAATGAGCAGTTCTTC
d_gene: -
abundance: -
j_gene: TRBJ2-1
v_gene: TRBV7-7

CDR3aa: CASSTQSTGQTQYF
CDR3nt: TGTGCCAGTAGTACCCAATCGACAGGGCAGACGCAGTATTTT
d_gene: TRBD1
abundance: -
j_gene: TRBJ2-3
v_gene: TRBV19

CDR3aa: CASSERGQVQETQYF
CDR3nt: TGTGCCAGCAGTGAGAGGGGACAGGTCCAAGAGACCCAGTACTTC
d_gene: TRBD1
abundance: -
j_gene: TRBJ2-5
v_gene: TRBV2

CDR3aa: CASSMGLAKTQETQYF
CDR3nt: TGTGCCAGTAGTATGGGACTAGCGAAAACCCAAGAGACCCAGTACTTC
d_gene: TRBD2
abundance: -
j_gene: TRBJ2-5
v_gene: TRBV19

CDR3aa: CASSPIPGQGAANTGELFF
CDR3nt: TGCGCCAGCAGTCCTATTCCGGGACAGGGGGCCGCGAACACCGGGGAGCTGTTTTTT
d_gene: TRBD1
abundance: -
j_gene: TRBJ2-2
v_gene: TRBV4-1

CDR3aa: CATLAGGLSNEQFF
CDR3nt: TGTGCCACCCTAGCGGGAGGGCTCTCCAATGAGCAGTTCTTC
d_gene: TRBD2
abundance: -
j_gene: TRBJ2-1
v_gene: TRBV10-3

CDR3aa: CASSIGETGTEAFF
CDR3nt: TGTGCCAGTAGTATAGGTGAGACAGGGACTGAAGCTTTCTTT
d_gene: TRBD1
abundance: -
j_gene: TRBJ1-1
v_gene: TRBV19

CDR3aa: CASSPRTGRVETQYF
CDR3nt: TGTGCCAGCAGCCCCAGGACAGGGCGGGTAGAGACCCAGTACTTC
d_gene: TRBD1
abundance: -
j_gene: TRBJ2-5
v_gene: TRBV7-2

CDR3aa: CASSPPSGRAVGTDTQYF
CDR3nt: TGTGCCAGCTCACCACCTAGCGGGAGGGCCGTCGGGACAGATACGCAGTATTTT
d_gene: TRBD2
abundance: -
j_gene: TRBJ2-3
v_gene: TRBV18

CDR3aa: CASSESVTSGQGKQYF
CDR3nt: TGCGCCAGCAGTGAGTCAGTTACTAGCGGTCAGGGCAAGCAGTACTTC
d_gene: TRBD2
abundance: -
j_gene: TRBJ2-7
v_gene: TRBV10-1

CDR3aa: CASRTDRGLDGYTF
CDR3nt: TGTGCCAGCAGAACCGACCGGGGTTTGGATGGCTACACCTTC
d_gene: -
abundance: -
j_gene: TRBJ1-2
v_gene: TRBV27

CDR3aa: CASSQTERTEAFF
CDR3nt: TGCGCCAGCAGCCAAACGGAGAGGACTGAAGCTTTCTTT
d_gene: -
abundance: few
j_gene: TRBJ1-1
v_gene: TRBV4-1

CDR3aa: CASSLTGQGALSNEKLFF
CDR3nt: TGTGCCAGCAGTCTTACGGGACAGGGGGCCCTCTCTAATGAAAAACTGTTTTTT
d_gene: TRBD1
abundance: few
j_gene: TRBJ1-4
v_gene: TRBV27

CDR3aa: CASSEGGWRPGNTIYF
CDR3nt: TGTGCCAGCAGCGAGGGCGGGTGGAGGCCTGGAAACACCATATATTTT
d_gene: -
abundance: -
j_gene: TRBJ1-3
v_gene: TRBV28

CDR3aa: CASSPERGPGNEKLFF
CDR3nt: TGTGCCAGCTCACCTGAAAGGGGGCCGGGTAATGAAAAACTGTTTTTT
d_gene: TRBD1
abundance: -
j_gene: TRBJ1-4
v_gene: TRBV18

CDR3aa: CASSQGRAKSSYNEQFF
CDR3nt: TGCGCCAGCAGCCAAGGCAGGGCCAAGTCCTCCTACAATGAGCAGTTCTTC
d_gene: -
abundance: -
j_gene: TRBJ2-1
v_gene: TRBV4-1

CDR3aa: CASSLAGEQYF
CDR3nt: TGCGCCAGCAGCTTGGCCGGGGAGCAGTACTTC
d_gene: -
abundance: many
j_gene: TRBJ2-7
v_gene: TRBV5-1

CDR3aa: CASSNQGVIPSYTF
CDR3nt: TGTGCCAGCTCGAACCAGGGGGTGATACCCTCCTACACCTTC
d_gene: TRBD1
abundance: few
j_gene: TRBJ1-2
v_gene: TRBV6-4

CDR3aa: CASSPYRQGYFESNQPQHF
CDR3nt: TGTGCCAGTAGTCCCTACCGGCAGGGTTATTTCGAAAGCAATCAGCCCCAGCATTTT
d_gene: -
abundance: -
j_gene: TRBJ1-5
v_gene: TRBV19

CDR3aa: CASSIGESGEQYF
CDR3nt: TGTGCCAGTAGTATAGGGGAGTCTGGCGAGCAGTACTTC
d_gene: -
abundance: -
j_gene: TRBJ2-7
v_gene: TRBV19

CDR3aa: CASSFHPQGARDNEQFF
CDR3nt: TGTGCCAGCAGCTTCCACCCGCAGGGGGCGCGTGACAATGAGCAGTTCTTC
d_gene: TRBD1
abundance: -
j_gene: TRBJ2-1
v_gene: TRBV7-8

CDR3aa: CASTSSGVITDTQYF
CDR3nt: TGTGCCAGTACCTCCTCCGGAGTTATAACAGATACGCAGTATTTT
d_gene: -
abundance: -
j_gene: TRBJ2-3
v_gene: TRBV19

CDR3aa: CATSISRVTYEQYF
CDR3nt: TGTGCCACCAGCATCAGCAGGGTCACCTACGAGCAGTACTTC
d_gene: -
abundance: -
j_gene: TRBJ2-7
v_gene: TRBV15

CDR3aa: CATSREGARGYTF
CDR3nt: TGTGCCACCAGCAGAGAGGGGGCGAGGGGCTACACCTTC
d_gene: -
abundance: -
j_gene: TRBJ1-2
v_gene: TRBV15

CDR3aa: CASSSRQNYGYTF
CDR3nt: TGCGCCAGCAGCTCCAGACAGAACTATGGCTACACCTTC
d_gene: -
abundance: -
j_gene: TRBJ1-2
v_gene: TRBV5-1

CDR3aa: CASSLAGDGQPQHF
CDR3nt: TGCGCCAGCAGCTTGGCGGGGGACGGTCAGCCCCAGCATTTT
d_gene: -
abundance: -
j_gene: TRBJ1-5
v_gene: TRBV5-1

CDR3aa: CASSLVGQGNQETQYF
CDR3nt: TGTGCCAGCAGCTTAGTGGGACAGGGTAACCAAGAGACCCAGTACTTC
d_gene: TRBD1
abundance: -
j_gene: TRBJ2-5
v_gene: TRBV7-9

CDR3aa: CASSNFPGLYTDTQYF
CDR3nt: TGTGCCAGCAGCAACTTTCCGGGACTATACACAGATACGCAGTATTTT
d_gene: TRBD2
abundance: -
j_gene: TRBJ2-3
v_gene: TRBV4-2

CDR3aa: CASSMGEDRGHVGAYEQYF
CDR3nt: TGTGCCAGCAGTATGGGTGAGGACAGGGGACACGTTGGCGCCTACGAGCAGTACTTC
d_gene: TRBD1
abundance: few
j_gene: TRBJ2-7
v_gene: TRBV5-5

CDR3aa: CASSLGGRGKPQHF
CDR3nt: TGTGCCAGCAGTTTGGGCGGTCGGGGGAAGCCCCAGCATTTT
d_gene: -
abundance: -
j_gene: TRBJ1-5
v_gene: TRBV28

CDR3aa: CASRVTGGRDEKLFF
CDR3nt: TGTGCCAGCAGGGTGACAGGGGGACGGGATGAAAAACTGTTTTTT
d_gene: TRBD1
abundance: -
j_gene: TRBJ1-4
v_gene: TRBV2

CDR3aa: CASSLAGERYNEQFF
CDR3nt: TGTGCCAGCAGCCTGGCGGGGGAGAGGTACAATGAGCAGTTCTTC
d_gene: TRBD2
abundance: -
j_gene: TRBJ2-1
v_gene: TRBV6-1

CDR3aa: CASRPSEGFKQYF
CDR3nt: TGCGCCAGCAGACCCTCGGAGGGGTTCAAGCAGTACTTC
d_gene: -
abundance: -
j_gene: TRBJ2-7
v_gene: TRBV5-1

CDR3aa: CASSERGSSYEQYF
CDR3nt: TGTGCCAGCAGTGAACGTGGGAGCTCCTACGAGCAGTACTTC
d_gene: -
abundance: -
j_gene: TRBJ2-7
v_gene: TRBV6-1

CDR3aa: CASSLTGRNTEAFF
CDR3nt: TGTGCCAGCAGCCTGACAGGGAGGAACACTGAAGCTTTCTTT
d_gene: TRBD1
abundance: -
j_gene: TRBJ1-1
v_gene: TRBV14

CDR3aa: CASELGSTEAFF
CDR3nt: TGTGCCAGCGAGTTAGGGAGCACTGAAGCTTTCTTT
d_gene: -
abundance: few
j_gene: TRBJ1-1
v_gene: TRBV7-3

CDR3aa: CASSAGTGTGEQYF
CDR3nt: TGCGCCAGCAGCGCCGGGACAGGGACGGGCGAGCAGTACTTC
d_gene: TRBD1
abundance: -
j_gene: TRBJ2-7
v_gene: TRBV5-1

CDR3aa: CASSLASTSLSYNEQFF
CDR3nt: TGTGCCAGCAGCTTAGCGAGTACGTCGCTGTCCTACAATGAGCAGTTCTTC
d_gene: -
abundance: once
j_gene: TRBJ2-1
v_gene: TRBV7-9

CDR3aa: CASSLQGDSNQPQHF
CDR3nt: TGTGCCAGCAGCCTACAGGGTGATAGCAATCAGCCCCAGCATTTT
d_gene: -
abundance: -
j_gene: TRBJ1-5
v_gene: TRBV27

CDR3aa: CASSGLLAGPSETQYF
CDR3nt: TGTGCCAGCAGCGGACTACTAGCGGGGCCGTCCGAGACCCAGTACTTC
d_gene: TRBD2
abundance: -
j_gene: TRBJ2-5
v_gene: TRBV7-2